This TCR beta chain was found in a study of control samples from healthy donors and cancer patients (dated by TCRdb to 2018 to 2020). CDR1 is given as MNHEY and CDR2 as SVGAGI, both from the germline V gene. The CDR3 holds 14 amino acids from the cysteine to the phenylalanine. Just CDR3 DNA is preserved here, 42 bases in frame from base 1. At the junction V is shortened by 9 bases and J by 7 bases; bases outside the gene matches: 15. As regards this clone: Its antigen has not been determined. Qualities for individual bases were not recorded, and no much larger clone is one base off.

The library was built by means of the immunoSEQ multiplex PCR assay. Not all clones reach the TCRdb copy of this immuneACCESS table, which keeps in-frame sequences only. Checked studies attribute under half of the gap to unresolved V genes and leave the rest unexplained. This sample lists some 140,000 clones; just under 95% were detected once. Approximately 6.1% of the sample rests with the top ten. The V and J genes are TRBV6-5 and TRBJ2-7; 7 central nucleotides agree with TRBD1. Sequencing was performed on blood. This sequence originates from a man aged 35 to 55 in good health. CDR3 protein: CASSQGPGNYEQYF. The nucleotides are TGTGCCAGTTCACAGGGGCCCGGTAATTATGAGCAGTACTTC.